This is a list of T cell receptor beta chains from one sample in a study of shared T cell receptors in the human thymus. Profiling relied on immunoSEQ multiplex PCR, and the TCRdb table lists in-frame clones only, not all of them. The sample records approximately 730,000 clones, around 85% being singletons. The data were also submitted as part of a second study, on human thymus T cells.

The sequenced sample was thymocytes. The origin of the receptors is a girl under three years old with a congenital heart defect. Both conserved end residues are part of each CDR3. Each record gives: D gene, clone size, J gene, V gene, CDR3 DNA, CDR3 protein. A D gene is named only where the DNA matches it firmly. Some rows have no size entry. The others give once, few or many, or a class for an expanded clone.

TRBD1 | . | TRBJ1-1 | TRBV2 | TGTGCCAGCACCCGGACAGGATCGAACACTGAAGCTTTCTTT | CASTRTGSNTEAFF
. | few | TRBJ2-7 | TRBV9 | TGTGCCAGCAGCGTAGGGCCGGGCGGGAACGAGCAGTACTTC | CASSVGPGGNEQYF
TRBD1 | . | TRBJ1-1 | TRBV7-9 | TGTGCCAGCATCAGACAGGGGGTCGGCACTGAAGCTTTCTTT | CASIRQGVGTEAFF
. | . | TRBJ1-2 | TRBV18 | TGTGCCAGCTCACCATGTGGTGGTACACAGACACCGTATAACTATGGCTACACCTTC | CASSPCGGTQTPYNYGYTF
TRBD2 | once | TRBJ2-1 | TRBV7-6 | TGTGCCAGCAGCTTTGGACGCGGGAGCAATGAGCAGTTCTTC | CASSFGRGSNEQFF
. | . | TRBJ2-5 | TRBV5-4 | TGTGCCAGCAGCTTGGACACAGGGGAGGAGGAGACCCAGTACTTC | CASSLDTGEEETQYF
. | . | TRBJ1-1 | TRBV14 | TGTGCCAGCAGCCAAGGCAGGGGCTGGGGAACTGAAGCTTTCTTT | CASSQGRGWGTEAFF
TRBD1 | . | TRBJ1-1 | TRBV6-5 | TGTGCCAGCAGTTCCCCGGGACAGGCGGGCACTGAAGCTTTCTTT | CASSSPGQAGTEAFF
TRBD1 | . | TRBJ2-2 | TRBV6-5 | TGTGCCAGCAGTCCCGGGACAGCGAACACCGGGGAGCTGTTTTTT | CASSPGTANTGELFF
. | . | TRBJ2-4 | TRBV2 | TGTGCCAGCAGTGAAGCTCCAAGGACTACCAAAAACATTCAGTACTTC | CASSEAPRTTKNIQYF
. | . | TRBJ2-7 | TRBV19 | TGTGCCAGTAGTACTAGATTTAGCTCCTACGAGCAGTACTTC | CASSTRFSSYEQYF
TRBD1 | . | TRBJ2-5 | TRBV7-6 | TGTGCCAGCAGCTTAGCGGGGGGACAGGGGGTTGAGACCCAGTACTTC | CASSLAGGQGVETQYF
. | . | TRBJ1-2 | TRBV5-1 | TGCGCCAGCAGCTTGGGCCGGGGATCACACTATGGCTACACCTTC | CASSLGRGSHYGYTF
. | . | TRBJ1-3 | TRBV6-1 | TGTGCCAGCAGCCGGACGGGAGGCTCTGGAAACACCATATATTTT | CASSRTGGSGNTIYF
TRBD1 | . | TRBJ2-7 | TRBV7-8 | TGTGCCAGCAGCCGTGCCGGGACAGCGGCGTCCGAGCAGTACTTC | CASSRAGTAASEQYF
. | . | TRBJ1-6 | TRBV7-8 | TGTGCCAGCAGCTTCACAGAATTCGTCAGCTCACCCCTCCACTTT | CASSFTEFVSSPLHF
. | . | TRBJ1-2 | TRBV27 | TGTGCCAGCACTTCGAGGGCCCCCTATGGCTACACCTTC | CASTSRAPYGYTF
TRBD1 | . | TRBJ1-2 | TRBV27 | TGTGCCAGCCGTGGGCAGGGGGCGCGAGGCTACACCTTC | CASRGQGARGYTF
TRBD2 | . | TRBJ2-5 | TRBV29-1 | TGCAGCGTGGGGGGGAAAGAGACCCAGTACTTC | CSVGGKETQYF
. | . | TRBJ2-1 | TRBV4-2 | TGTGCCAGCAGCCAAGATATCCATGAGCAGTTCTTC | CASSQDIHEQFF
TRBD1 | . | TRBJ2-7 | TRBV7-2 | TGTGCCAGCAGCTTAGCGCCCCTGATGGGACAGGGATCATACGAGCAGTACTTC | CASSLAPLMGQGSYEQYF
TRBD2 | . | TRBJ2-3 | TRBV5-4 | TGTGCCAGCAGCCGGGGACTAGCGGGGGGGCCTGGGAGCACAGATACGCAGTATTTT | CASSRGLAGGPGSTDTQYF
TRBD1 | . | TRBJ2-1 | TRBV29-1 | TGCAGCGCCGCGCAGGACAGGGACTTGGACAATGAGCAGTTCTTC | CSAAQDRDLDNEQFF
. | . | TRBJ2-7 | TRBV6-1 | TGTGCCAGCCTTTCTGGCGGATACGAGCAGTACTTC | CASLSGGYEQYF
TRBD2 | . | TRBJ2-1 | TRBV5-6 | TGTGCCAGCAGCCACTGTTTCTGGGAGCGGGGGTGCTACAATGAGCAGTTCTTC | CASSHCFWERGCYNEQFF
TRBD1 | . | TRBJ1-2 | TRBV5-1 | TGCGCCAGCAGCTTCACTAGGGGGCTACCTAACTATGGCTACACCTTC | CASSFTRGLPNYGYTF
. | . | TRBJ1-1 | TRBV7-9 | TGTGCCAGCAGCTTAGAGGAGGGGAAGTGCACTGAAGCTTTCTTT | CASSLEEGKCTEAFF
. | . | TRBJ1-5 | TRBV28 | TGTGCCAGCAGGCCAGGTCCCAATCAGCCCCAGCATTTT | CASRPGPNQPQHF
. | . | TRBJ2-7 | TRBV12-2 | TGTGCAAGTCGCCCCCCGATGGGACAGGCCCTCACCTACGAGCAGTACTTC | CASRPPMGQALTYEQYF
. | . | TRBJ1-4 | TRBV6-1 | TGTGCCAGCACCCGCGGCAGCCTAAATGAAAAACTGTTTTTT | CASTRGSLNEKLFF
. | . | TRBJ1-2 | TRBV4-3 | TGCGCCAGCAGCCAAGATGAGAGGTTAGGAATCACTAACTATGGCTACACCTTC | CASSQDERLGITNYGYTF
. | . | TRBJ2-5 | TRBV27 | TGTGCCAGCACCCCCCGGGGTAGAGGGAGCGACCAAGAGACCCAGTACTTC | CASTPRGRGSDQETQYF
TRBD1 | . | TRBJ1-2 | TRBV14 | TGTGCCAGCAGCCGTCGACAGGGGAGGAGGGATGGCTACACCTTC | CASSRRQGRRDGYTF
TRBD1 | . | TRBJ1-6 | TRBV11-2 | TGTGCCAGCAGCCCCAGGGGGGACACGCGATCACCCCTCCACTTT | CASSPRGDTRSPLHF
. | . | TRBJ1-4 | TRBV27 | TGTGCCAGCAGTCCTTCATGGGGCGCTAATGAAAAACTGTTTTTT | CASSPSWGANEKLFF
TRBD1 | . | TRBJ1-2 | TRBV9 | TGTGCCAGCAGCGTAGAGGGGGGACAGGGCTTCTATGGCTACACCTTC | CASSVEGGQGFYGYTF
. | few | TRBJ1-6 | TRBV5-1 | TGCGCCAGCAGCTTGGACAGGGCCCCAAATTCACCCCTCCACTTT | CASSLDRAPNSPLHF
TRBD1 | . | TRBJ1-1 | TRBV27 | TGTGCCAGCAGTTCAGGGGGAGAAACTGAAGCTTTCTTT | CASSSGGETEAFF
TRBD2 | . | TRBJ2-7 | TRBV6-5 | TGTGCCAGCAGGATAGGCGGGGGGAACGAGCAGTACTTC | CASRIGGGNEQYF
TRBD1 | . | TRBJ1-1 | TRBV10-2 | TGCGCCAGCAGTGAGCCCGGGACAGGGGGCGATCGGACTGAAGCTTTCTTT | CASSEPGTGGDRTEAFF
. | . | TRBJ2-3 | TRBV29-1 | TGCAGCGTCCAGCGCAACGGTCACTTTAGCACAGATACGCAGTATTTT | CSVQRNGHFSTDTQYF
TRBD1 | . | TRBJ2-6 | TRBV7-9 | TGTGCCAGCAGCTTGGGGACAGGGGCCTCTGGGGCCAACGTCCTGACTTTC | CASSLGTGASGANVLTF
TRBD1 | . | TRBJ2-5 | TRBV7-2 | TGTGCCAGCAGCTTAGCGGAAACATATTGGACAGGCCAAGAGACCCAGTACTTC | CASSLAETYWTGQETQYF
. | . | TRBJ1-2 | TRBV6-1 | TGTGCCAGCAGCAAAACATGGGCCGTATTCCGGGACTACACCTTC | CASSKTWAVFRDYTF
. | . | TRBJ2-2 | TRBV6-1 | TGTGCCAGTAACAGGGTACCCGGGGAGCTGTTTTTT | CASNRVPGELFF
. | . | TRBJ1-2 | TRBV14 | TGTGCCAGCAGCGAACTTGTTTTTGAGGGCTACACCTTC | CASSELVFEGYTF
. | few | TRBJ1-1 | TRBV29-1 | TGCAGCGTTGAACGGGGGGGCTTCAACACTGAAGCTTTCTTT | CSVERGGFNTEAFF
TRBD1 | . | TRBJ1-3 | TRBV19 | TGTGCCAGTAGCGGGACAGGGGCTGGAAACACCATATATTTT | CASSGTGAGNTIYF
TRBD1 | . | TRBJ1-1 | TRBV29-1 | TGCAGCGTTGGCCCCCTCCACCCGACAGGGGGCCCGGGGGACACTGAAGCTTTCTTT | CSVGPLHPTGGPGDTEAFF
TRBD1 | . | TRBJ1-2 | TRBV4-3 | TGCGCCAGCAGCCAAGATGGAATCATCGGGACAGATTTTTTTTATGGCTACACCTTC | CASSQDGIIGTDFFYGYTF
TRBD1 | . | TRBJ2-7 | TRBV6-6 | TGTGCCAGCAGTTACACTGACAGGGTCTACGAGCAGTACTTC | CASSYTDRVYEQYF
. | once | TRBJ1-1 | TRBV7-6 | TGTGCCAGCAGCTTAGCTAAGGTCGGGGATAACATGAACACTGAAGCTTTCTTT | CASSLAKVGDNMNTEAFF
. | once | TRBJ1-1 | TRBV14 | TGTGCCAGCAGCCAAGAAGATTCCGCGGGGTCGGAAGCTTTCTTT | CASSQEDSAGSEAFF
. | . | TRBJ2-5 | TRBV29-1 | TGCAGCGTTTCCACAGGGGGGGTAGTCGTCGGGACCCAGTACTTC | CSVSTGGVVVGTQYF
. | few | TRBJ2-5 | TRBV4-3 | TGCGCCAGCAGCCAGGAGGACAGAGAGACCCAGTACTTC | CASSQEDRETQYF
. | . | TRBJ1-2 | TRBV4-1 | TGCGCCAGCAGCCAACCAGGGGAGAAGGGAAACTATGGCTACACCTTC | CASSQPGEKGNYGYTF
TRBD1 | once | TRBJ1-2 | TRBV27 | TGTGCCAGCAGTGTAGTCAGGACAGGGCCCTATGGCTACACCTTC | CASSVVRTGPYGYTF